This T cell receptor (beta chain) was documented in a study of blood T cell repertoires in COVID-19. Study details: From T cells, B-cell-depleted T cells, or PBMCs came the material, which was cDNA or gDNA.

Produced via immunoSEQ multiplex PCR; TCRdb's table is partial and in-frame only. The sample lists roughly 15,000 clones, roughly nine tenths occurring once. This CDR3 spans 11 amino acids. V was cut by 6 bases and J by 11 bases, with 13 bases left in between. This TCR came from a human donor in a cohort sampled during active COVID-19. Sequencing used peripheral blood. The chain carries TRBV12-3 or TRBV12-4 and TRBJ1-1; TRBD1 might be the D (5 bases). The CDR3 DNA is TGTGCCAGCAGGTCACAGGCAAACGCTTTCTTT. It translates to CASRSQANAFF.